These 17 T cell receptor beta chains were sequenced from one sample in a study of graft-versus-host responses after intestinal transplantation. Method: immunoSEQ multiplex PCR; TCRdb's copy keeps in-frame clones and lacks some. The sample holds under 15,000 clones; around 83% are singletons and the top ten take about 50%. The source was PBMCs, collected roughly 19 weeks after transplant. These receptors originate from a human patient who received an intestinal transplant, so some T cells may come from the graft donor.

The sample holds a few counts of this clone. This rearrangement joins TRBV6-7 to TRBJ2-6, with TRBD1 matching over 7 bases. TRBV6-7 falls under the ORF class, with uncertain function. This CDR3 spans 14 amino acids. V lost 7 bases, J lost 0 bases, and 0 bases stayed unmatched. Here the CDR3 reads CASTGGSGANVLTF. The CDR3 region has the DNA TGTGCCAGCACAGGGGGCTCTGGGGCCAACGTCCTGACTTTC.

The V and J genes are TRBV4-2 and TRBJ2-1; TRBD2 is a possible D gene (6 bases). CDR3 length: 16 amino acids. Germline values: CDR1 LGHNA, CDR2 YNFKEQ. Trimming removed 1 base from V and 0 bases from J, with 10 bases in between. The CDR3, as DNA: TGTGCCAGCAGCCAAGCCGCGGGGCGCTCCTACAATGAGCAGTTCTTC. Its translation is CASSQAAGRSYNEQFF.

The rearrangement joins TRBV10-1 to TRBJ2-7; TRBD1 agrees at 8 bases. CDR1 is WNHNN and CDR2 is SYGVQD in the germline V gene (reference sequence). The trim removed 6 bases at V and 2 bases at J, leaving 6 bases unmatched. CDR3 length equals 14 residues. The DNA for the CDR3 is TGCGCCAGCAGCCAGACAGGGGTAGCCTACGAGCAGTACTTC. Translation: CASSQTGVAYEQYF.

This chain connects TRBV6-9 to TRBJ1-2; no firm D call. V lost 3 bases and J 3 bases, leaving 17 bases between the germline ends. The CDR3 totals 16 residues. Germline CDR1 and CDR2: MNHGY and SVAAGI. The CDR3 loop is CASSYTDGGMYYGYTF. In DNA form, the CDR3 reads TGTGCCAGCAGTTACACCGACGGCGGCATGTACTATGGCTACACCTTC.

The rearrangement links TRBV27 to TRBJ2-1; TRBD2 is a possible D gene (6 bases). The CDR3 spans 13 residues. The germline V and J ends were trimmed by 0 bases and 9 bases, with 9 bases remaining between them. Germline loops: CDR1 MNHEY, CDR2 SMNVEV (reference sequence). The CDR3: CASSLSDYTEQFF. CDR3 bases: TGTGCCAGCAGTTTATCGGACTATACTGAGCAGTTCTTC.

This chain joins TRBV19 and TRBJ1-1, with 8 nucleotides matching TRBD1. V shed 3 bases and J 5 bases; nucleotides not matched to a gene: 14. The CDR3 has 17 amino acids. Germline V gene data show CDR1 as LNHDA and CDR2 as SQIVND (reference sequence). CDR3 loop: CASSIGIPGGPGTEAFF. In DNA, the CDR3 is TGTGCCAGTAGTATCGGGATACCAGGGGGCCCGGGGACTGAAGCTTTCTTT.

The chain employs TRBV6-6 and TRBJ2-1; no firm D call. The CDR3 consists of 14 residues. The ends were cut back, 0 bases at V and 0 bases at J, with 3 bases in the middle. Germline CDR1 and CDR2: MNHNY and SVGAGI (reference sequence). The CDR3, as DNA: TGTGCCAGCAGTTACTCTAGCTCCTACAATGAGCAGTTCTTC. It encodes CASSYSSSYNEQFF.

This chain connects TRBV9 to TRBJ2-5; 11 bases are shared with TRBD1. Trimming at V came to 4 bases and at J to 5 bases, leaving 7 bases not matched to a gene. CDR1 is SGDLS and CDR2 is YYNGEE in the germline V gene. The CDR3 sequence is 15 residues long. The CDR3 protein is CASSLGQGEIETQYF. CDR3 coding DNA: TGTGCCAGCAGCTTGGGACAGGGGGAGATCGAGACCCAGTACTTC.

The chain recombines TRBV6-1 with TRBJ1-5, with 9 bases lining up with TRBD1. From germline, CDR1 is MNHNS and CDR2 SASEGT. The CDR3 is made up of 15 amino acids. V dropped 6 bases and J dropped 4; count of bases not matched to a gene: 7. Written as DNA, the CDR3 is TGTGCCAGCAGACCTTGGACAGGGGCTAATCAGCCCCAGCATTTT. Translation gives CASRPWTGANQPQHF.

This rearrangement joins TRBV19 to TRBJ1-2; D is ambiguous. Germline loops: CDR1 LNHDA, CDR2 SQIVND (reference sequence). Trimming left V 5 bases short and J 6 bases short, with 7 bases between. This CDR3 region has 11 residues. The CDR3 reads CASSWQNGYTF. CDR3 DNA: TGTGCCAGTAGTTGGCAGAATGGCTACACCTTC. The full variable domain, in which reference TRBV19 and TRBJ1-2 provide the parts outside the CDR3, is DGGITQSPKYLFRKEGQNVTLSCEQNLNHDAMYWYRQDPGQGLRLIYYSQIVNDFQKGDIAEGYSVSREKKESFPLTVTSAQKNPTAFYLCASSWQNGYTFGSGTRLTVV.

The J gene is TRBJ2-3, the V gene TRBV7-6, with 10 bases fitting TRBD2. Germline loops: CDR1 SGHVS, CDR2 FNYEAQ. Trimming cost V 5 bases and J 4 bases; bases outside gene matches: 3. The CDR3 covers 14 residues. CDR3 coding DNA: TGTGCCAGCAGCCCTAGCGGGAGCGCAGATACGCAGTATTTT. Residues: CASSPSGSADTQYF.

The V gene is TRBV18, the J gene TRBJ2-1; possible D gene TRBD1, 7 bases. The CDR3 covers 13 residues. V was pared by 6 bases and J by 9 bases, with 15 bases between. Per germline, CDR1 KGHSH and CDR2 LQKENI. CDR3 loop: CASSLDREAEQFF. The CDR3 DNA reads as TGTGCCAGCTCCCTCGACAGGGAGGCTGAGCAGTTCTTC.

Written as DNA, the CDR3 is TGTGCCTGGAGTGTAATAGTGGCGGGGGGGCCCGCGGGCACAGATACGCAGTATTTT. Protein product: CAWSVIVAGGPAGTDTQYF. This chain connects TRBV30 to TRBJ2-3; 9 bases align to TRBD2. CDR1 is GTSNPN and CDR2 is SVGIG in the germline V gene (reference sequence). The CDR3 contains 19 residues. Trimming at V came to 0 bases and at J to 1 base, leaving 14 bases not matched to a gene.

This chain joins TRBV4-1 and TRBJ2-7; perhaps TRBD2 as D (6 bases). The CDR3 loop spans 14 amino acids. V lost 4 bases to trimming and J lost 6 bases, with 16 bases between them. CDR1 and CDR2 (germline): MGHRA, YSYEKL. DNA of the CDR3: TGCGCCAGCAGCCCGGCCTGGCTCGGGGGCGAGCAGTACTTC. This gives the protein CASSPAWLGGEQYF.

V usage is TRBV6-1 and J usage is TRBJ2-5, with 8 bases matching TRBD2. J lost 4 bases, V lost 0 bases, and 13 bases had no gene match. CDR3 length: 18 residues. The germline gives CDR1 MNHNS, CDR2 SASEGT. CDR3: CASSEAPPGLAGGETQYF. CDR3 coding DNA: TGTGCCAGCAGTGAAGCGCCCCCTGGACTAGCCGGAGGAGAGACCCAGTACTTC.

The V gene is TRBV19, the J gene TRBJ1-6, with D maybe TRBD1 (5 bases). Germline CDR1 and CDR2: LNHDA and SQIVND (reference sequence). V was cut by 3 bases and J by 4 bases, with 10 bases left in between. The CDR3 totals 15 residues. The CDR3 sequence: CASSMGGGYNSPLHF. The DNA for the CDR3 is TGTGCCAGTAGTATGGGCGGGGGGTATAATTCACCCCTCCACTTT.

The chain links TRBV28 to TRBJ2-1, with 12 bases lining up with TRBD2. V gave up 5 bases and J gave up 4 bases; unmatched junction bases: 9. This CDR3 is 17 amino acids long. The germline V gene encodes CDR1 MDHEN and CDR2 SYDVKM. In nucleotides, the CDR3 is TGTGCCAGCAGTCCCTCCGGACTAGCGGGACTATACAATGAGCAGTTCTTC. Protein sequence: CASSPSGLAGLYNEQFF.